This TCR beta chain was identified in a study of blood T cell repertoires in COVID-19. Across the whole study: Some COVID-19 samples were acute and others convalescent; all came from the United States, Italy and Spain. T cells, B-cell-depleted T cells, or PBMCs supplied cDNA or gDNA.

Per the study methods: Reference gene primer amplification gave nucleated cell count estimates. The data were produced by immunoSEQ multiplex PCR, yet TCRdb's version contains in-frame clones alone and is incomplete. Clonal size and the V and J genes are those of that table, whereas D and trimming came from the DNA. The sample includes about 160,000 clones, 70% to 90% seen only once; the top ten take approximately 10%. Trimming took 2 bases from V and 8 from J; bases not matched to a gene: 10. This CDR3 has 15 residues. The germline V gene has CDR1 MNHEY and CDR2 SVGAGI. The chain recombines TRBV6-5 with TRBJ2-3; TRBD1 agrees at 7 bases. This receptor was identified in a human donor in a cohort sampled during active COVID-19. Input material: peripheral blood. CDR3 DNA sequence: TGTGCCAGCAGTTACGGGGGACAGTCGCAGGGTACGCAGTATTTT. Translating gives CASSYGGQSQGTQYF.